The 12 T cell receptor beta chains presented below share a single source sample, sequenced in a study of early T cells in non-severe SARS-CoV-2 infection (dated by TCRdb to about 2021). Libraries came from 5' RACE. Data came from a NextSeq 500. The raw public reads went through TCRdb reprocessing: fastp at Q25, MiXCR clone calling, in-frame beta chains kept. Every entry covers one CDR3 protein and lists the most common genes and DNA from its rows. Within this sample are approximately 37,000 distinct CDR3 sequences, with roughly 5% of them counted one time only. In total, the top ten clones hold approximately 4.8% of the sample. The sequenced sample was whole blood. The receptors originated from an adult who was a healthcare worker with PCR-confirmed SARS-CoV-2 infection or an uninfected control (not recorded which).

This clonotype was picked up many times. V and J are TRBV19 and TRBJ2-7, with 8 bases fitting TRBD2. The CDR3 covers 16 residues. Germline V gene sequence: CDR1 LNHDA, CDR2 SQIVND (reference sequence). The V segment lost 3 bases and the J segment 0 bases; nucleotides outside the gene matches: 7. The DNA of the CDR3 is TGTGCCAGTAGTATCGACGCGGGGGGATCCTCCTACGAGCAGTACTTC. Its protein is CASSIDAGGSSYEQYF. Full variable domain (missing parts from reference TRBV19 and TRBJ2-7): DGGITQSPKYLFRKEGQNVTLSCEQNLNHDAMYWYRQDPGQGLRLIYYSQIVNDFQKGDIAEGYSVSREKKESFPLTVTSAQKNPTAFYLCASSIDAGGSSYEQYFGPGTRLTVT.

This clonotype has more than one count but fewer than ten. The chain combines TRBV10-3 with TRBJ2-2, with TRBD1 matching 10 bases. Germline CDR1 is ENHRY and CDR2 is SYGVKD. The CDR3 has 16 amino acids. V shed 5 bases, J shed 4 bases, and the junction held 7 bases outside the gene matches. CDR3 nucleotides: TGTGCCATCAGTAACGACAGGGGGCTAAGCACCGGGGAGCTGTTTTTT. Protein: CAISNDRGLSTGELFF.

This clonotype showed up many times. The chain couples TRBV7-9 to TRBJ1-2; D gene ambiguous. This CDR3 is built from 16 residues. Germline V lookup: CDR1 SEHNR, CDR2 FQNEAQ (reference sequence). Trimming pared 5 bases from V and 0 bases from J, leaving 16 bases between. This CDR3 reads CASSQVAARSNYGYTF. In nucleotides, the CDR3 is TGTGCCAGCAGCCAAGTGGCGGCCAGATCTAACTATGGCTACACCTTC.

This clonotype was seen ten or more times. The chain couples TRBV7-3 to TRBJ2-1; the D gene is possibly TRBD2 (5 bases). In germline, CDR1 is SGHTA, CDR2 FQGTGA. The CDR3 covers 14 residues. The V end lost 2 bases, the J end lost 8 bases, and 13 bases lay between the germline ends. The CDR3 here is CASSLPSREHEQFF. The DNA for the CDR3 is TGTGCCAGCAGCTTACCTAGCCGGGAACATGAGCAGTTCTTC.

The DNA for the CDR3 is TGTGCCAGTAGTATGTCAAGGGACTCCTACAATGAGCAGTTCTTC. Its protein is CASSMSRDSYNEQFF. The rearrangement links TRBV19 to TRBJ2-1, with D unresolved. In germline, CDR1 is LNHDA, CDR2 SQIVND (reference sequence). V lost 3 bases to trimming and J lost 0 bases, with 9 bases between them. The CDR3 consists of 15 residues. Using reference TRBV19 and TRBJ2-1 for the parts outside the CDR3, the full variable domain is DGGITQSPKYLFRKEGQNVTLSCEQNLNHDAMYWYRQDPGQGLRLIYYSQIVNDFQKGDIAEGYSVSREKKESFPLTVTSAQKNPTAFYLCASSMSRDSYNEQFFGPGTRLTVL.

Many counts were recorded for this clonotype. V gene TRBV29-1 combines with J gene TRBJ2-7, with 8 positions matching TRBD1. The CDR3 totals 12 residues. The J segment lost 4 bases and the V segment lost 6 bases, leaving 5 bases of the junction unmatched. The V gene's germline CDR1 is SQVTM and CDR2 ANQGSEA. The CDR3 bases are TGCAGCGTAGAGGACAGGGTATACGAGCAGTACTTC. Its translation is CSVEDRVYEQYF.

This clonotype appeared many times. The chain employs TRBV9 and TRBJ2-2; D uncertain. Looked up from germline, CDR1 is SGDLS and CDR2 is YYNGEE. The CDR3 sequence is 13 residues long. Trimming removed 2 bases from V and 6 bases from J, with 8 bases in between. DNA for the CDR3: TGTGCCAGCAGCGTCTACTCGGCCGGGGAGCTGTTTTTT. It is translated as CASSVYSAGELFF.

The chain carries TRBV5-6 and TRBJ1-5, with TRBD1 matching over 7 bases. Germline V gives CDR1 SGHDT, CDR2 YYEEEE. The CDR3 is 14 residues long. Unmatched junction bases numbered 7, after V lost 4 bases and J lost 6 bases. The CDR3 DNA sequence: TGTGCCAGCAGCCAAGACAGGGAAGTTCAGCCCCAGCATTTT. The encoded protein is CASSQDREVQPQHF.

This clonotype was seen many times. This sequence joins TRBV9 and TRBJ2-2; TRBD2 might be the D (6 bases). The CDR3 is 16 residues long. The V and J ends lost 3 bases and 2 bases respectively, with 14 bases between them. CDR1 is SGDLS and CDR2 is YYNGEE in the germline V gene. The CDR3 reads CASSAPSGTNTGELFF. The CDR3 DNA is TGTGCCAGCAGCGCTCCCTCCGGGACTAACACCGGGGAGCTGTTTTTT.

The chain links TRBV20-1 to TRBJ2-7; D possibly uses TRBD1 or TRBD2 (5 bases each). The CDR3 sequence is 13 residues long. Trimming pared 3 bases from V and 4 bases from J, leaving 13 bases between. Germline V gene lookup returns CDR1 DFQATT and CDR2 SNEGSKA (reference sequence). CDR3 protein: CSASRGGRYEQYF. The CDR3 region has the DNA TGCAGTGCTAGCCGGGGCGGGCGTTACGAGCAGTACTTC.

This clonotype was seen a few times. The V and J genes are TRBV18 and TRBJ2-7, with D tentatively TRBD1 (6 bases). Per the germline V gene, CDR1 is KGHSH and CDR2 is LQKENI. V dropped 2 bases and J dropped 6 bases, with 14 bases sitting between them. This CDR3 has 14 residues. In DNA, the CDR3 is TGTGCCAGCTCACCAGGACAGCCTATTGGCGAGCAGTACTTC. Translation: CASSPGQPIGEQYF.

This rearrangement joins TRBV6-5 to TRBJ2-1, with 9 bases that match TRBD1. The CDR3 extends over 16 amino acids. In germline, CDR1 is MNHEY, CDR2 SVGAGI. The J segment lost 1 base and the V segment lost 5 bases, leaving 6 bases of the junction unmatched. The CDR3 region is CASSGTGTGSYNEQFF. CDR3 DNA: TGTGCCAGCAGTGGGACCGGGACAGGGTCCTACAATGAGCAGTTCTTC.